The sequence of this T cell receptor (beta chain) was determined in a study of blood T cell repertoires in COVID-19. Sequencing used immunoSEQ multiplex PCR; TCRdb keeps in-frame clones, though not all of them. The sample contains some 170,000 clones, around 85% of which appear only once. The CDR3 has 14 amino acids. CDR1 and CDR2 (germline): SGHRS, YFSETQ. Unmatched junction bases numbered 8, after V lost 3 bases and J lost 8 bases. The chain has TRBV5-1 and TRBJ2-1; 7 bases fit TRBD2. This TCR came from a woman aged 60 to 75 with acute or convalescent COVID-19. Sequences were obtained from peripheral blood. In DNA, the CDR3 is TGCGCCAGCAGCTGGGGGGAGGGCCTAGATGAGCAGTTCTTC. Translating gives CASSWGEGLDEQFF. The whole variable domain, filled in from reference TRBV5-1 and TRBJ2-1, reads KAGVTQTPRYLIKTRGQQVTLSCSPISGHRSVSWYQQTPGQGLQFLFEYFSETQRNKGNFPGRFSGRQFSNSRSEMNVSTLELGDSALYLCASSWGEGLDEQFFGPGTRLTVL.